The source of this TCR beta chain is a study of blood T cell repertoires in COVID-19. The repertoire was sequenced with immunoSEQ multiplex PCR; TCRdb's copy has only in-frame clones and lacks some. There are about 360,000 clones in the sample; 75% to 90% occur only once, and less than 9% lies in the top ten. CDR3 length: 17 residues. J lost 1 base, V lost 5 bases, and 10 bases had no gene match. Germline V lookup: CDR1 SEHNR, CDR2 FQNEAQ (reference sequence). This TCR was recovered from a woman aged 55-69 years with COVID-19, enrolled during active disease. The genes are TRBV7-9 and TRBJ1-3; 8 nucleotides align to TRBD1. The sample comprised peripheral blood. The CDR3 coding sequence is TGTGCCAGCAGCCCGCGGACAGGGAAGAGGTCTGGAAACACCATATATTTT. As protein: CASSPRTGKRSGNTIYF.